Shown below are 20 T cell receptor beta chains from a single sample sequenced in a study of Tregs in tolerant kidney transplant recipients (dated by TCRdb to between 2018 and 2020). The receptor library was made with the immunoSEQ multiplex PCR assay. TCRdb re-hosts the immuneACCESS table, in-frame sequences only. Its copies lack some clones; in the studies checked, an unresolved V gene accounts for under half of them, and the cause for the rest is not known. The sample includes nearly 95,000 clones, with over 85% observed a single time. 0.46% of the sample is held by the ten biggest clonotypes. The sample's time point label, decoded: blood sample drawn before combined kidney and bone marrow transplant. The sequences come from CD4+ T cells from blood, collected before the transplant. These receptors originate from a human donor who received a combined kidney and bone marrow transplant.

This clone has a single count. The chain employs TRBV7-8 and TRBJ2-3, with 7 bases lining up with TRBD2. The CDR3 has 14 amino acids. CDR1 and CDR2 (germline): SGHVS, FQNEAQ. Trimming removed 5 bases from V and 8 bases from J; junction bases left unmatched: 10. CDR3 loop: CASSPAWASGTQYF. CDR3 DNA sequence: TGTGCCAGCAGCCCAGCTTGGGCTAGCGGTACGCAGTATTTT.

The V and J genes are TRBV6-1 and TRBJ2-7, with D possibly matching TRBD2 (7 bases). The germline V gene encodes CDR1 MNHNS and CDR2 SASEGT. The CDR3 totals 15 residues. V gave up 6 bases and J gave up 5 bases, with 20 bases separating them. Here the CDR3 DNA reads TGTGCCAGCAGGGGGGGGCTACAAAGTTGGGACGAGCAGTACTTC. This encodes CASRGGLQSWDEQYF.

The V and J genes are TRBV6-6 and TRBJ2-2; D may be TRBD1 (6 bases). The V gene's germline CDR1 is MNHNY and CDR2 SVGAGI (reference sequence). V lost 6 bases, J lost 7 bases, and 15 bases lay in between. The CDR3 spans 14 residues. CDR3 DNA sequence: TGTGCCAGCAGCTCTCTGGGGGCGGGCGGGGAGCTGTTTTTT. Translated, it gives CASSSLGAGGELFF.

The V gene is TRBV7-2, the J gene TRBJ1-1; D remains unclear. The germline V gene has CDR1 SGHTA and CDR2 FQGNSA. V dropped 5 bases and J dropped 0 bases, with 13 bases sitting between them. This CDR3 contains 15 residues. The DNA of the CDR3 is TGTGCCAGCAGCCTCTTAGTAGCCATGAACACTGAAGCTTTCTTT. Its translation is CASSLLVAMNTEAFF.

The gene calls are TRBV7-2 and TRBJ2-3; D perhaps matches TRBD2 (5 bases). V was shortened by 1 base and J by 2 bases, with 10 bases between the two germline ends. Germline CDR1 and CDR2: SGHTA and FQGNSA. This CDR3 comprises 15 residues. CDR3 nucleotide sequence: TGTGCCAGCAGCTTAGTAAGGCTAGCCACAGATACGCAGTATTTT. It yields the protein CASSLVRLATDTQYF.

The gene calls are TRBV23-1 and TRBJ1-2; D might be TRBD1 (5 bases). TRBV23-1 is recorded as an ORF, its role being uncertain. V lost 3 bases and J lost 5, with 40 bases in between. This CDR3 contains 23 residues. CDR3 protein: CASSHIDFRPSGGVGRLSYGYTF. CDR3 nucleotides: TGCGCCAGCAGTCACATCGACTTTCGACCGTCCGGGGGAGTGGGGCGCCTTTCGTATGGCTACACCTTC.

The V call is TRBV4-1, the J call TRBJ2-5, with 11 bases lining up with TRBD2. Losses at the gene ends were 2 bases for V and 5 bases for J; bases not matched to a gene: 1. Germline V CDR1 and CDR2: MGHRA, YSYEKL. The length of the CDR3 is 14 residues. The CDR3: CASSQPSGGETQYF. In nucleotides, the CDR3 is TGCGCCAGCAGCCAACCTAGCGGGGGGGAGACCCAGTACTTC.

The chain uses TRBV6-5 and TRBJ2-2; no definite D call. Germline loops: CDR1 MNHEY, CDR2 SVGAGI. The CDR3 extends over 14 amino acids. V was cut by 9 bases and J by 6 bases, with 17 bases left in between. DNA of the CDR3: TGTGCCAGTTCCCCTTCTGAGTCGCCCGGGGAGCTGTTTTTT. Translation gives CASSPSESPGELFF.

This chain links TRBV5-1 with TRBJ2-1; no definite D call. Germline-derived CDR1 and CDR2 are SGHRS and YFSETQ. The CDR3 contains 16 residues. Trimming pared 0 bases from V and 0 bases from J, leaving 10 bases between. The CDR3 DNA follows: TGCGCCAGCAGCTTGGGACACACGAGCTCCTACAATGAGCAGTTCTTC. It specifies CASSLGHTSSYNEQFF.

This clone is a singleton in its sample. The genes are TRBV5-6 and TRBJ2-5; 10 bases map to TRBD1. Germline loops: CDR1 SGHDT, CDR2 YYEEEE. This CDR3 region has 15 residues. V lost 2 bases and J lost 4; bases outside the gene matches: 5. The DNA of the CDR3 is TGTGCCAGCAGCTTTGGCGGACAGGGGGGAGAGACCCAGTACTTC. It encodes CASSFGGQGGETQYF.

The chain carries TRBV7-2 and TRBJ2-3; 12 positions match TRBD2. The CDR3 covers 17 residues. The trim removed 0 bases at V and 0 bases at J, leaving 1 base unmatched. Germline V gene sequence: CDR1 SGHTA, CDR2 FQGNSA. The CDR3 protein is CASSLAGTSGSTDTQYF. The CDR3 DNA reads as TGTGCCAGCAGCTTAGCTGGGACTAGCGGGAGCACAGATACGCAGTATTTT.

V gene TRBV11-1 combines with J gene TRBJ2-2, with 9 bases fitting TRBD1. V shed 5 bases, J shed 7 bases, and the junction held 11 bases outside the gene matches. The germline V gene encodes CDR1 SGHAT and CDR2 FQDESV (reference sequence). This CDR3 has 16 residues. The DNA for the CDR3 is TGTGCCAGCAGCGGGGTAACAGGGGGCGCGGTCGGGGAGCTGTTTTTT. Translating gives CASSGVTGGAVGELFF.

The V and J genes are TRBV27 and TRBJ2-7, with a weak D call TRBD2 (6 bases). V was clipped by 3 bases and J by 7 bases, with 19 bases between them. The CDR3 runs to 15 residues. The germline CDR1 and CDR2 sequences are MNHEY and SMNVEV (reference sequence). The CDR3 nucleotides are TGTGCCAGCAGTTTGGGCAGCGGGTCACAAGTGGAGCAGTACTTC. Translating it yields CASSLGSGSQVEQYF.

This chain joins TRBV18 and TRBJ1-5, with D possibly matching TRBD1 (5 bases). The CDR3 has 15 amino acids. V lost 3 bases to trimming and J lost 3 bases, with 12 bases between them. Germline CDR1 KGHSH, CDR2 LQKENI. DNA of the CDR3: TGTGCCAGCTCACCGGCAGGGCAATTCAATCAGCCCCAGCATTTT. Translated, it gives CASSPAGQFNQPQHF.

Details on this clone: Distinct nucleotide sequences in the sample also encode this CDR3. The chain combines TRBV28 with TRBJ1-6; D is unclear. The CDR3 runs 13 residues. V shed 8 bases and J shed 7 bases, with 12 bases lying between them. The germline CDR1 and CDR2 sequences are MDHEN and SYDVKM. The CDR3 DNA reads TGTGCCAGCCTACGAAAGCAAAATTCACCCCTCCACTTT. Translating gives CASLRKQNSPLHF.

About this clone: Other DNA sequences in the same sample also yield this CDR3. The rearrangement links TRBV5-4 to TRBJ2-7; the match to TRBD1 covers 9 bases. The CDR3 extends over 14 amino acids. Germline V gene data show CDR1 as SGHNT and CDR2 as YYREEE (reference sequence). With 2 bases clipped from V and 5 bases from J, the junction kept 5 bases outside the gene matches. The CDR3 region is CASSLGTGWDEQYF. CDR3 in DNA: TGTGCCAGCAGCTTAGGGACAGGGTGGGACGAGCAGTACTTC.

This sequence joins TRBV19 and TRBJ2-7; 7 nucleotides agree with TRBD2. Germline trimming cut 3 bases from V and 7 bases from J; bases unmatched to any gene: 15. Germline CDR1 LNHDA, CDR2 SQIVND (reference sequence). The CDR3 consists of 16 residues. The CDR3 region is CASSIGLGGRLREQYF. In DNA, the CDR3 is TGTGCCAGTAGTATCGGCTTGGGCGGGAGACTTCGGGAGCAGTACTTC.

The V gene is TRBV7-2, the J gene TRBJ2-5, with D possibly matching TRBD2 (6 bases). CDR3 length: 15 residues. Trimming shortened V by 5 bases and J by 2 bases, and 15 bases separated the two germline ends. CDR1 SGHTA and CDR2 FQGNSA come from the germline V gene. CDR3 loop: CASSLGGTGQETQYF. CDR3 coding DNA: TGTGCCAGCAGCCTCGGAGGGACCGGGCAAGAGACCCAGTACTTC.

The chain uses TRBV7-9 and TRBJ2-5; TRBD1 agrees at 7 bases. Germline V lookup: CDR1 SEHNR, CDR2 FQNEAQ (reference sequence). J was trimmed by 6 bases and V by 5 bases; bases with no gene match: 9. This CDR3 contains 14 residues. CDR3 bases: TGTGCCAGCAGCCAACAGGGACAGTCGAAGACCCAGTACTTC. Encoded protein: CASSQQGQSKTQYF.

V usage is TRBV7-5 and J usage is TRBJ2-5; the DNA was not used to check the table's D call, TRBD1. TRBV7-5 is termed a pseudogene. There are 14 residues in the CDR3. This chain's CDR3 is CVRSLVGAGETQYF. DNA of the CDR3: TGTGTCAGAAGCTTAGTTGGGGCCGGCGAGACCCAGTACTTC.